This T cell receptor (beta chain) is drawn from a study of T-cell memory formation after mild COVID-19. This clonotype came up many times. TCRdb reprocessed the 5' RACE reads via MiXCR and lists one record per CDR3 protein. The sample lists approximately 150,000 distinct CDR3 sequences, under 7% occurring once. The CDR3 extends over 14 amino acids. V gave up 4 bases and J gave up 0 bases, with 7 bases separating them. The specimen sequenced was PBMCs or a T cell subset sorted from them (not recorded which). The receptor was isolated from an adult woman who had mild COVID-19 (a few samples of this study predate the infection). Cell type and time point are not known. J is TRBJ2-1 and V is TRBV12-3 or TRBV12-4; possibly TRBD1 or TRBD2 for D (6 bases each). The CDR3 sequence is CASSWGASYNEQFF. The CDR3, as DNA: TGTGCCAGCAGTTGGGGGGCCTCCTACAATGAGCAGTTCTTC.